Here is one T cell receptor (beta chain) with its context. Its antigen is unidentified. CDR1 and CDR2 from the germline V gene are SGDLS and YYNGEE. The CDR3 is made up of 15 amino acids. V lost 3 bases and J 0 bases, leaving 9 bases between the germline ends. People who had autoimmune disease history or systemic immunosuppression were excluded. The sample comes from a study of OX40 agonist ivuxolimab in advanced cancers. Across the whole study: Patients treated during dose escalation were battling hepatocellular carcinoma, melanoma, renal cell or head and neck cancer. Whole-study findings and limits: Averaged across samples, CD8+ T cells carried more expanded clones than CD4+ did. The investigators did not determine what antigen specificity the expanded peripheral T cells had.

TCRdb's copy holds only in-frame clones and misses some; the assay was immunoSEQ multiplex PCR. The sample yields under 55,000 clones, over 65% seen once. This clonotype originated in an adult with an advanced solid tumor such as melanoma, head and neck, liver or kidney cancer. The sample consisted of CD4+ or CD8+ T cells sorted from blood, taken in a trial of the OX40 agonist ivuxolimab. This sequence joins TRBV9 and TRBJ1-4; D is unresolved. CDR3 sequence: CASSAGSATNEKLFF. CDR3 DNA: TGTGCCAGCAGCGCCGGTTCGGCAACTAATGAAAAACTGTTTTTT. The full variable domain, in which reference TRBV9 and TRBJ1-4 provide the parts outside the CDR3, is DSGVTQTPKHLITATGQRVTLRCSPRSGDLSVYWYQQSLDQGLQFLIQYYNGEERAKGNILERFSAQQFPDLHSELNLSSLELGDSALYFCASSAGSATNEKLFFGSGTQLSVL.